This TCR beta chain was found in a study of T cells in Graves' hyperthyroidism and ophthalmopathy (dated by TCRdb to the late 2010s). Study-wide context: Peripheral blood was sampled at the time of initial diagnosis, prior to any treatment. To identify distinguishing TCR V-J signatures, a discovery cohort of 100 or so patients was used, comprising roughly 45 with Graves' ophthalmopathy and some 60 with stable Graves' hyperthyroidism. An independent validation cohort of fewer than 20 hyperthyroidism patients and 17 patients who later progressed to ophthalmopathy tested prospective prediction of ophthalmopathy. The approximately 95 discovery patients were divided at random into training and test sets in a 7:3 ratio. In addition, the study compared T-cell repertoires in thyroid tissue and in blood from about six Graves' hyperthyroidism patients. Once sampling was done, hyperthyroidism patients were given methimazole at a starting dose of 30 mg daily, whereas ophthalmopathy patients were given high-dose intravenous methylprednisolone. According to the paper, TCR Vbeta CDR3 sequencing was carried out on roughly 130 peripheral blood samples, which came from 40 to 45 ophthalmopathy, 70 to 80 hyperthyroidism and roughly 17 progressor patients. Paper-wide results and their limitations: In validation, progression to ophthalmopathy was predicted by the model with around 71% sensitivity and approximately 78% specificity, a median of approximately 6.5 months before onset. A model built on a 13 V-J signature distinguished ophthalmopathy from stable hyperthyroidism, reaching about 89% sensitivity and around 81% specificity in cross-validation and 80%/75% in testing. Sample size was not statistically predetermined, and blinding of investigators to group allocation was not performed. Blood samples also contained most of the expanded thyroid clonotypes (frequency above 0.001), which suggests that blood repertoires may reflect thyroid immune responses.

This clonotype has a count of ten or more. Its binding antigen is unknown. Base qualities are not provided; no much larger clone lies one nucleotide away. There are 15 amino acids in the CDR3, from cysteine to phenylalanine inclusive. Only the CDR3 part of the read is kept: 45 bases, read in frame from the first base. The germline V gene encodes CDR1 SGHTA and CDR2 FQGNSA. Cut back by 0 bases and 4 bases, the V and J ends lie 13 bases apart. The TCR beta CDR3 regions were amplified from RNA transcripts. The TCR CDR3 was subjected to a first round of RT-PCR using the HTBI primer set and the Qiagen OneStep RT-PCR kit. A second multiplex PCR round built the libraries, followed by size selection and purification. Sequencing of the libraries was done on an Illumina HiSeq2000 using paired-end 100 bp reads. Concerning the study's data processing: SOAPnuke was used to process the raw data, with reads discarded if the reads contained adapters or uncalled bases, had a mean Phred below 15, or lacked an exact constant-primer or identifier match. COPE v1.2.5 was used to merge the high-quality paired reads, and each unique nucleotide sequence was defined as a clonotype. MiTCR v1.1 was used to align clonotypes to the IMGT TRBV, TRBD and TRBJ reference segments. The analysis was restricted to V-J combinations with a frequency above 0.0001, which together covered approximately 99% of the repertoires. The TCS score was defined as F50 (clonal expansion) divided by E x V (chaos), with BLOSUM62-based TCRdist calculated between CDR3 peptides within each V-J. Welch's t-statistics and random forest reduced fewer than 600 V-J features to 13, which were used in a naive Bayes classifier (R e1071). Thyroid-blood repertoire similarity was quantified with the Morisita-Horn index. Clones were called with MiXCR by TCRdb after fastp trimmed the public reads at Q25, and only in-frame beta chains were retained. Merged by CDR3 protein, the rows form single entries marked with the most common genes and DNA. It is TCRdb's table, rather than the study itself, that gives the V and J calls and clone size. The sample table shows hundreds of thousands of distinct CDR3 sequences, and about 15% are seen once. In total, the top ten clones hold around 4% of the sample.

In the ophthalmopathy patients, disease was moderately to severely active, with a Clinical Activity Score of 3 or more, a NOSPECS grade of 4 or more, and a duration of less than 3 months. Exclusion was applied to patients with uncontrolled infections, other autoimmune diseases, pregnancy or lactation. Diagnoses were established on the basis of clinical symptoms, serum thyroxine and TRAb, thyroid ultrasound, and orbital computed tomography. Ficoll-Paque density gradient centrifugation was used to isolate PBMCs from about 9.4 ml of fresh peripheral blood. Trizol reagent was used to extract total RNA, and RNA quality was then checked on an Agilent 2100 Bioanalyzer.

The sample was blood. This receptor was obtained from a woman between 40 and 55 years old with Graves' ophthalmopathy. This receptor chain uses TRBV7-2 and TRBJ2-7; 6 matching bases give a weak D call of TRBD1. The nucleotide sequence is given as TGTGCCAGCAGCTTAGCACAGGGATCGCTTTACGAGCAGTACTTC. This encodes CASSLAQGSLYEQYF. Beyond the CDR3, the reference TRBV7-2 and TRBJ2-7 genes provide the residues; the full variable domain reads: GAGVSQSPSNKVTEKGKDVELRCDPISGHTALYWYRQSLGQGLEFLIYFQGNSAPDKSGLPSDRFSAERTGGSVSTLTIQRTQQEDSAVYLCASSLAQGSLYEQYFGPGTRLTVT.